These T cell receptor beta chains were read from a single sample in a study of blood T cell repertoires in COVID-19. Sequencing used immunoSEQ multiplex PCR; TCRdb keeps in-frame clones, though not all of them. The sample shows 120,000 or so clones, around 80% of them seen only once. Sequencing was done on a sample of peripheral blood. All receptors come from a man between 70 and 80 years old with acute or convalescent COVID-19. Each CDR3 is given with its conserved first and last residue. Fields, in order: clone size, V gene, D gene, J gene, CDR3 protein, CDR3 DNA. The D gene is left open where the match is weak. Size tells how often a clone was seen (once, few, many) or the class of an expanded clone, and some rows leave it out.

NA,TRBV19,NA,TRBJ1-5,CASRTEYNQPQHF,TGTGCCTCCCGGACAGAGTACAATCAGCCCCAGCATTTT
NA,TRBV28,NA,TRBJ2-4,CASSLPIVETYKNIQYF,TGTGCCAGCAGTTTACCTATAGTAGAAACGTACAAAAACATTCAGTACTTC
NA,TRBV6-5,TRBD2,TRBJ2-1,CASSSRGGYNEQFF,TGTGCCAGCAGTTCGCGGGGGGGCTACAATGAGCAGTTCTTC
NA,TRBV6-5,NA,TRBJ2-7,CASSPWTAYEQYF,TGTGCCAGCAGTCCATGGACAGCCTACGAGCAGTACTTC
NA,TRBV3-1/TRBV3-2,NA,TRBJ2-7,CASSLKPEFLQYF,TGTGCCAGCAGCCTGAAGCCCGAGTTCTTGCAGTACTTC
NA,TRBV7-2,NA,TRBJ2-7,CASSLTFSGSYEQYF,TGTGCCAGCAGCTTAACGTTTAGCGGTAGCTACGAGCAGTACTTC
NA,TRBV3-1/TRBV3-2,TRBD1,TRBJ1-6,CASSQRDRVNSPLHF,TGTGCCAGCAGCCAACGGGACAGGGTTAATTCACCCCTCCACTTT
NA,TRBV4-1,NA,TRBJ1-6,CASSQDPGAYNSPLHF,TGCGCCAGCAGCCAAGATCCGGGGGCCTATAATTCACCCCTCCACTTT
NA,TRBV9,NA,TRBJ1-5,CASNREGYSNQPQHF,TGTGCCAGCAACCGGGAGGGATATAGCAATCAGCCCCAGCATTTT
NA,TRBV28,TRBD1,TRBJ2-7,CASSLVQGASYEQYF,TGTGCCAGCAGTTTAGTACAGGGGGCTTCCTACGAGCAGTACTTC
NA,TRBV10-2,TRBD2,TRBJ2-5,CASSASGGASETQYF,TGCGCCAGCAGTGCTAGCGGGGGGGCATCAGAGACCCAGTACTTC
NA,TRBV5-1,TRBD1,TRBJ1-1,CASSWTGGNPEAFF,TGCGCCAGCAGCTGGACAGGGGGCAATCCTGAAGCTTTCTTT
NA,TRBV2,NA,TRBJ1-2,CASSEAPRGPHGYTF,TGTGCCAGCAGTGAAGCCCCGCGGGGGCCCCATGGCTACACCTTC
NA,TRBV7-9,NA,TRBJ1-1,CASSLDGMNTEAFF,TGTGCCAGCAGCTTAGACGGGATGAACACTGAAGCTTTCTTT
NA,TRBV20-1,NA,TRBJ1-1,CSASRGAMNTEAFF,TGCAGTGCTAGTCGTGGAGCCATGAACACTGAAGCTTTCTTT
NA,TRBV11-2,NA,TRBJ1-5,CASSLAGNQPQHF,TGTGCCAGCAGCTTAGCAGGGAATCAGCCCCAGCATTTT
once,TRBV3-1/TRBV3-2,NA,TRBJ1-1,CASRTDTEAFF,TGTGCCAGCAGAACGGACACTGAAGCTTTCTTT
NA,TRBV6-4,NA,TRBJ2-3,CASSDALGGRPDTQYF,TGTGCCAGCAGTGACGCGTTGGGGGGGCGACCAGATACGCAGTATTTT
NA,TRBV2,TRBD2,TRBJ2-1,CASSESFAGGNEQFF,TGTGCCAGCAGTGAATCTTTCGCGGGGGGCAATGAGCAGTTCTTC
NA,TRBV28,NA,TRBJ1-4,CASSFRGGKRPYGEKLFF,TGTGCCAGCAGTTTTCGGGGGGGCAAAAGACCGTATGGGGAAAAACTGTTTTTT
NA,TRBV19,TRBD1,TRBJ1-2,CASSIAGTGSLYGYTF,TGTGCCAGTAGTATAGCCGGGACAGGCTCCCTCTATGGCTACACCTTC
NA,TRBV9,NA,TRBJ1-3,CASSVAEDSGNTIYF,TGTGCCAGCAGCGTAGCAGAGGACTCTGGAAACACCATATATTTT
NA,TRBV2,NA,TRBJ1-5,CASSLTPYSNQPQHF,TGTGCCAGCAGTCTTACACCTTATAGCAATCAGCCCCAGCATTTT
NA,TRBV5-1,NA,TRBJ1-2,CASSLETGVWGYTF,TGCGCCAGCAGCTTGGAAACGGGGGTGTGGGGCTACACCTTC
NA,TRBV11-2,TRBD1,TRBJ2-7,CASSSPPRQGDYEQYF,TGTGCCAGCAGCTCTCCGCCGAGACAGGGAGACTACGAGCAGTACTTC
NA,TRBV3-1/TRBV3-2,TRBD2,TRBJ2-5,CASSHTLFAGEETQYF,TGTGCCAGCAGCCATACTCTATTTGCGGGGGAAGAGACCCAGTACTTC
NA,TRBV4-1,NA,TRBJ1-4,CASSQDTGLEKLFF,TGCGCCAGCAGCCAAGACACAGGGCTGGAAAAACTGTTTTTT
NA,TRBV5-8,NA,TRBJ2-7,CASSGGGYFQQYF,TGTGCCAGCAGCGGGGGGGGCTACTTTCAGCAGTACTTC
NA,TRBV3-1/TRBV3-2,TRBD2,TRBJ2-5,CASSHAASGGRRETQYF,TGTGCCAGCAGCCATGCTGCCAGCGGGGGGAGACGAGAGACCCAGTACTTC
NA,TRBV5-6,TRBD1,TRBJ1-1,CASSWGQGGTEAFF,TGTGCCAGCAGCTGGGGACAGGGGGGCACTGAAGCTTTCTTT
NA,TRBV14,TRBD1,TRBJ1-1,CASSHWTGGNTEAFF,TGTGCCAGCAGCCACTGGACAGGGGGCAACACTGAAGCTTTCTTT
NA,TRBV6-5,NA,TRBJ1-1,CASNPSKGEAFF,TGTGCCAGCAATCCTTCAAAGGGGGAAGCTTTCTTT
NA,TRBV6-1,NA,TRBJ2-5,CASSEGFRETQYF,TGTGCCAGCAGTGAAGGTTTCAGGGAGACCCAGTACTTC
NA,TRBV5-1,NA,TRBJ2-3,CASSSGHSTDTQYF,TGCGCCAGCAGCTCGGGACATAGCACAGATACGCAGTATTTT
once,TRBV24-1,NA,TRBJ1-4,CATSDPAGANEKLFF,TGTGCCACCAGTGATCCTGCAGGGGCTAATGAAAAACTGTTTTTT
NA,TRBV19,NA,TRBJ1-3,CASSIQGNSGNTIYF,TGTGCCAGTAGTATTCAGGGGAACTCTGGAAACACCATATATTTT
NA,TRBV7-9,NA,TRBJ2-5,CASSLQGPMETQYF,TGTGCCAGCAGCTTACAGGGGCCCATGGAGACCCAGTACTTC
NA,TRBV7-9,TRBD1,TRBJ2-7,CASSSPGQGTYEQYF,TGTGCCAGCAGCTCGCCGGGACAGGGTACCTACGAGCAGTACTTC
NA,TRBV4-1,NA,TRBJ2-7,CASRPLLRGPEQYF,TGCGCCAGCAGACCCCTCTTAAGGGGCCCCGAGCAGTACTTC
few,TRBV3-1/TRBV3-2,NA,TRBJ1-5,CASSQDENQPQHF,TGTGCCAGCAGCCAAGATGAGAATCAGCCCCAGCATTTT